This T cell receptor (beta chain) was recorded in a study of blood T cell repertoires in COVID-19. Study at large: From the United States, Italy and Spain came samples of acute and convalescent COVID-19. PBMCs, B-cell-depleted T cells, or T cells were the source of the cDNA or gDNA that made up the material.

How the authors handled the data: Amplified reference gene primers provided the basis for estimating nucleated cell counts. The protocol was immunoSEQ multiplex PCR, while the TCRdb copy is restricted to in-frame clones and leaves out a portion. The V and J calls and clone size were taken over from that table, and D and trimming were inferred from the DNA. The data hold a few hundred thousand clones, with 70% to 85% observed a single time. The receptor was isolated from a woman aged 80 or older with acute or convalescent COVID-19. Input material: peripheral blood.

CDR3 in amino acids: CASSEGHNTEAFF. CDR3 DNA: TGTGCCAGTAGTGAGGGACACAACACTGAAGCTTTCTTT. The chain recombines TRBV19 with TRBJ1-1, with D maybe TRBD1 (6 bases). The ends were cut back, 5 bases at V and 2 bases at J, with 9 bases in the middle. The CDR3 contains 13 residues. Germline loops: CDR1 LNHDA, CDR2 SQIVND (reference sequence).